A single T cell receptor (beta chain) is shown here with its context. Isolation recovered at least 7 million PBMCs from every sample. The data were obtained in a study of blood T cells in healthy people across ages. Using a J-beta primer mix together with a sample-barcoded 5' primer, a second PCR was run for about 7 to 12 cycles. TCRdb independently ran MiXCR on the 5' RACE reads; one entry per CDR3 protein. This table holds some 1,500,000 distinct CDR3 sequences, less than 45% found once. The CDR3 consists of 14 residues. Looked up from germline, CDR1 is SGHDN and CDR2 is FVKESK. V dropped 4 bases and J dropped 5 bases, with 11 bases sitting between them.

The chain uses TRBV14 and TRBJ2-2; D is uncertain. Sequenced sample: blood. The clonotype was recovered from a woman aged 18-29 years in good health. The CDR3 nucleotides read TGTGCCAGCAGCCGATGGGCCCGAACCGGGGAGCTGTTTTTT. Protein sequence: CASSRWARTGELFF. The entire variable domain, with the rest obtained from reference TRBV14 and TRBJ2-2, is as follows: EAGVTQFPSHSVIEKGQTVTLRCDPISGHDNLYWYRRVMGKEIKFLLHFVKESKQDESGMPNNRFLAERTGGTYSTLKVQPAELEDSGVYFCASSRWARTGELFFGEGSRLTVL.